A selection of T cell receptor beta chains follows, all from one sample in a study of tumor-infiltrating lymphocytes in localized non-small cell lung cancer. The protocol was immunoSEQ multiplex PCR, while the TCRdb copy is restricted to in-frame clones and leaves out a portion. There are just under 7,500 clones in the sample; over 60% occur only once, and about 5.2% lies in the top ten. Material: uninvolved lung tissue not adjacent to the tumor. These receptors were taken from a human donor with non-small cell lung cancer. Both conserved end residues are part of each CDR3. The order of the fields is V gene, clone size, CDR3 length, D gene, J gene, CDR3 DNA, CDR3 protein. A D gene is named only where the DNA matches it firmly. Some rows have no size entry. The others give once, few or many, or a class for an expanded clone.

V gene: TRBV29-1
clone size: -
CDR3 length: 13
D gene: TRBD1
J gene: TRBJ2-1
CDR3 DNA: TGCAGCGTTGAGGGACAGGGTAACAATGAGCAGTTCTTC
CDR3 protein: CSVEGQGNNEQFF

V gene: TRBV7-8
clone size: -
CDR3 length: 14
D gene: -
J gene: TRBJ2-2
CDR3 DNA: TGTGCCAGCAGCTTATGGTCCTACACCGGGGAGCTGTTTTTT
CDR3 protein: CASSLWSYTGELFF

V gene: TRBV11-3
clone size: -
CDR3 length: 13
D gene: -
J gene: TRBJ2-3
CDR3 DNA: TGTGCCAGCAGCTTAGGGGCTCTCGGTACGCAGTATTTT
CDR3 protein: CASSLGALGTQYF

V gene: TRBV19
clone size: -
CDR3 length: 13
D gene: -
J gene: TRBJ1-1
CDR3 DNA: TGTGCCAGTAAAAGGCCAATGAACACTGAAGCTTTCTTT
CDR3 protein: CASKRPMNTEAFF

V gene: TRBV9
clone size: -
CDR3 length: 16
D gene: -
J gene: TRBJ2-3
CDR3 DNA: TGTGCCAGCAGCGCTACACGGGACTTTTACACAGATACGCAGTATTTT
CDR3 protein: CASSATRDFYTDTQYF

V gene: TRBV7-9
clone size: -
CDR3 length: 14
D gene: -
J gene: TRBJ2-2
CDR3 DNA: TGTGCCAGCAGCATAATGGTGGACACCGGGGAGCTGTTTTTT
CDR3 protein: CASSIMVDTGELFF

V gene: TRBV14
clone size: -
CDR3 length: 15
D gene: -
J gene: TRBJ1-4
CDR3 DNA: TGTGCCAGCAGCCAAGAACGACATTCCTACGAAAAACTGTTTTTT
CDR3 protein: CASSQERHSYEKLFF

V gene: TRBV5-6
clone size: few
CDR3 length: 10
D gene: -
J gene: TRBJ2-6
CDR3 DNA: TGTGGATCTGGGGCCAACGTCCTGACTTTC
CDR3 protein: CGSGANVLTF

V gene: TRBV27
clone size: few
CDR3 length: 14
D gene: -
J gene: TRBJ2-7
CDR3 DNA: TGTGCCAGCAGTCTTGGGGCAGGCTCCTACGAGCAGTACTTC
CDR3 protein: CASSLGAGSYEQYF

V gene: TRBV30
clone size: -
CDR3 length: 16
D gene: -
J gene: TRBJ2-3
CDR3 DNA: TGTGCCTGGAGTGACCCTGGTGACTTTGGCACAGATACGCAGTATTTT
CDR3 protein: CAWSDPGDFGTDTQYF

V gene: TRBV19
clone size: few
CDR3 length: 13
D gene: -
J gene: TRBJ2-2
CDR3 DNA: TGTGCCAGTAGTGTTATCACGACCGGGGAGCTGTTTTTT
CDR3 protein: CASSVITTGELFF

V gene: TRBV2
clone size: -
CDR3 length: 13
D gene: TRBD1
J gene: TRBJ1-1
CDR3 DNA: TGTGCCAGCAGTGATGGGACAGGGGGTGAAGCTTTCTTT
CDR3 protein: CASSDGTGGEAFF

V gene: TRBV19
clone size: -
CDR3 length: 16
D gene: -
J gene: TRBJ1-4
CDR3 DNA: TGTGCCAGTACCTATCGGAGGGGCCCAACTAATGAAAAACTGTTTTTT
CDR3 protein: CASTYRRGPTNEKLFF

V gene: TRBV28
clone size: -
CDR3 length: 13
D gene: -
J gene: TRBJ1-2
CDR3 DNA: TGTGCCACCTCTATCGGGGGCGGGTATGGCTACACCTTC
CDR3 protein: CATSIGGGYGYTF

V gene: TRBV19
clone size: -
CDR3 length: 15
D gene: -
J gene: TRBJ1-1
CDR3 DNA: TGTGCCAGTAACCCCGCGGGGACACTCAACACTGAAGCTTTCTTT
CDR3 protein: CASNPAGTLNTEAFF

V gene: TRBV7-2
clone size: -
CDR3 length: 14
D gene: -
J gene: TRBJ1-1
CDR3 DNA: TGTGCCAGCAGCTTTCAGGGTGTGAACACTGAAGCTTTCTTT
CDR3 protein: CASSFQGVNTEAFF

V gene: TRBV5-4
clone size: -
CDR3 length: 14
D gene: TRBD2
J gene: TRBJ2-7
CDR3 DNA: TGTGCCAGCAGCTCGGGAGGCGGACGCGAGGCGAGGTACTTC
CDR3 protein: CASSSGGGREARYF

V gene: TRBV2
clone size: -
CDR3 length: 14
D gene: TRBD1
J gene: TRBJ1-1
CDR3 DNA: TGTGCCAGCAGTGTGACAGGGGTTGGTCCTGAAGCTTTCTTT
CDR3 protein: CASSVTGVGPEAFF

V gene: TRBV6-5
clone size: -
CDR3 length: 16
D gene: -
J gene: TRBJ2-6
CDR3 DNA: TGTGCCAGCAGTTACTCGGAAGGTTCTGGGGCCAACGTCCTGACTTTC
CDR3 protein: CASSYSEGSGANVLTF

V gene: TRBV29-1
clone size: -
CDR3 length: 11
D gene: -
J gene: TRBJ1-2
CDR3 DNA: TGCAGCGTTGAGTCAGGGGATGGCTACACCTTC
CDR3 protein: CSVESGDGYTF

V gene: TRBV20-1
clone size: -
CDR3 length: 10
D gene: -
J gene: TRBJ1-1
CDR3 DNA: TGCAGTGTTTCCGTATTTGAAGCTTTCTTT
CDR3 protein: CSVSVFEAFF

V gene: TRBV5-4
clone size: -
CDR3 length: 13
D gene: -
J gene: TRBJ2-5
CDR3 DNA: TGTGCCAGCAGCTTCGAGGGAGCAGAGACCCAGTACTTC
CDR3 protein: CASSFEGAETQYF

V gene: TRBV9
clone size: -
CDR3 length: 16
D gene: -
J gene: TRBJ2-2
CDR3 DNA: TGTGCCAGCAGCCCCTCAACAGTTCCGAACACCGGGGAGCTGTTTTTT
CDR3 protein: CASSPSTVPNTGELFF

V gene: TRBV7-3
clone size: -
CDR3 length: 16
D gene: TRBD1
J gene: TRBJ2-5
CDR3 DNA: TGTGCCAGCAGCTTATTGGGACAGGGGGGAGCAGAGACCCAGTACTTC
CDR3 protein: CASSLLGQGGAETQYF

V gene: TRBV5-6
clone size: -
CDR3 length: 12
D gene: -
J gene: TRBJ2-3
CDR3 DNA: TGTGCCAGCAGCTTGGCCAGGGATACGCAGTATTTT
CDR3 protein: CASSLARDTQYF

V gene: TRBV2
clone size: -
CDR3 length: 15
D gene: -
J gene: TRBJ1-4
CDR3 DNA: TGTGCCAGCAGTGAAAGCCAGGCCTCAAATGAAAAACTGTTTTTT
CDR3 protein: CASSESQASNEKLFF

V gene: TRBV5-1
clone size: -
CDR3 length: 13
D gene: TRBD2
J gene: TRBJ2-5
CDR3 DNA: TGCGCCAGCAGCGGGGGGGTTAGAGAGACCCAGTACTTC
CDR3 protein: CASSGGVRETQYF

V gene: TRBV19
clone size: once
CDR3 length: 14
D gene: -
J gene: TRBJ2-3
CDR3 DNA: TGTGCCAGTAGCGGGACCGAACGTACAGATACGCAGTATTTT
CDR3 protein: CASSGTERTDTQYF

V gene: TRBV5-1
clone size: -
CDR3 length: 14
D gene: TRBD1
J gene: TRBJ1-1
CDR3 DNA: TGCGCCAGCAGCACGACGACAGGGTTGACTGAAGCTTTCTTT
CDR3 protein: CASSTTTGLTEAFF

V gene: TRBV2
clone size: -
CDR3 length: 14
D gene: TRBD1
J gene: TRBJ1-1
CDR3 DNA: TGTGCCAGCCAGGGACAGCTCATGAACACTGAAGCTTTCTTT
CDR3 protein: CASQGQLMNTEAFF

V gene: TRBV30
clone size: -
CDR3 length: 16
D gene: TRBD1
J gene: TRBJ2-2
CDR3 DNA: TGTGCCTGGAGTGGAGACGGACAGGGTAGAACCGGGGAGCTGTTTTTT
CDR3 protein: CAWSGDGQGRTGELFF

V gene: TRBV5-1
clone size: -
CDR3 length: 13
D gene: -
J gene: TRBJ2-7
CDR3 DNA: TGCGCCAGCAGCTTGGACAATTCCTACGAGCAGTACTTC
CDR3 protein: CASSLDNSYEQYF

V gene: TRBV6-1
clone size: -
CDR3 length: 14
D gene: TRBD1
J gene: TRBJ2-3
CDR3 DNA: TGTGCCAGCACTCGGGACAGTAGCACAGATACGCAGTATTTT
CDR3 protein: CASTRDSSTDTQYF

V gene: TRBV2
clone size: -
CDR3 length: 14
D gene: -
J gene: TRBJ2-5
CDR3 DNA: TGTGCCAGCAGTGAAGGGACGAGGAAAGAGACCCAGTACTTC
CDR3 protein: CASSEGTRKETQYF

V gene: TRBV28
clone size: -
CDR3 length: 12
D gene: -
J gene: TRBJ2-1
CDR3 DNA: TGTGCCAGCACCTCAAGGGGCGAGGAGCAGTTCTTC
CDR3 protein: CASTSRGEEQFF

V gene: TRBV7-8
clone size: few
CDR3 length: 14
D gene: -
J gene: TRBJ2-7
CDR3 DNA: TGTGCCAGCAGCTTAGTCCGGACAGTTGACGAGCAGTACTTC
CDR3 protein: CASSLVRTVDEQYF

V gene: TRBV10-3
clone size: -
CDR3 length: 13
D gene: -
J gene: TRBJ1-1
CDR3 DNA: TGTGCCATCAGGACGGGTCAGAACACTGAAGCTTTCTTT
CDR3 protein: CAIRTGQNTEAFF

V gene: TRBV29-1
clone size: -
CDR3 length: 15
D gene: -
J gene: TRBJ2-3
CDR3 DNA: TGCAGCGTTGCCCCGGGGCACAGGGAGACAGATACGCAGTATTTT
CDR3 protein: CSVAPGHRETDTQYF

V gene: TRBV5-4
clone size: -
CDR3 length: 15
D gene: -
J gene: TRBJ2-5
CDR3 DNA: TGTGCCAGCAGCTTTAAGACCACAGCACAAGAGACCCAGTACTTC
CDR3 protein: CASSFKTTAQETQYF

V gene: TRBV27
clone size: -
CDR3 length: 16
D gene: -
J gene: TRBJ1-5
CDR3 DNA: TGTGCCAGCAGCGGCGACGGCTTGGCGAGCAATCAGCCCCAGCATTTT
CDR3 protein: CASSGDGLASNQPQHF

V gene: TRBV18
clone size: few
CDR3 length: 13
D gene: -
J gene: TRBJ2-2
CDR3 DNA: TGTGCCAGCTCACTCGAAGCCACCGGGGAGCTGTTTTTT
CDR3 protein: CASSLEATGELFF

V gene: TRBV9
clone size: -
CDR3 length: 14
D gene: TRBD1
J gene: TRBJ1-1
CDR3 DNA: TGTGCCAGCAGCCCACAGGGGGCCGGGGCTGAAGCTTTCTTT
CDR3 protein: CASSPQGAGAEAFF

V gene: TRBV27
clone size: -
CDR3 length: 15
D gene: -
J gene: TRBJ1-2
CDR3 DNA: TGTGCCAGCAGTCCGAGACCCGACACCCACTATGGCTACACCTTC
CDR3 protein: CASSPRPDTHYGYTF

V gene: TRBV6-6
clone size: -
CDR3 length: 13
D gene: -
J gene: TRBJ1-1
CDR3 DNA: TGTGCCAGCAGTTTTTCCCCGGGACGGGGTGCTTTCTTT
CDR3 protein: CASSFSPGRGAFF

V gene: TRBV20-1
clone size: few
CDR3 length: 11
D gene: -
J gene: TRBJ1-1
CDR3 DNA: TGCAGCGGACATATGAACACTGAAGCTTTCTTT
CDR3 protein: CSGHMNTEAFF

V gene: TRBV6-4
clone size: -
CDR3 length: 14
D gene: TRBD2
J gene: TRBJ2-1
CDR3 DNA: TGTGCCAGCAGTGACTCTAGCGGGGGCAATGAGCAGTTCTTC
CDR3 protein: CASSDSSGGNEQFF

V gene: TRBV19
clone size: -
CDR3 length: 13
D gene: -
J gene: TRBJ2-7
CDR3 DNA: TGTGCCAGTAACGGCAGGGGCGACTACGAGCAGTACTTC
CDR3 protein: CASNGRGDYEQYF